Many counts were recorded for the clone carrying this T cell receptor beta chain. Germline CDR1 MNHNS, CDR2 SASEGT. The CDR3 covers 13 residues. With V trimmed by 1 base and J by 7 bases, 3 bases remained unmatched. TCRdb re-processed the PCR reads through MiXCR. In the table there are about 21,000 clones, around 18% of which are singletons. Ahead of thyroid surgery, no patient had received treatment of any kind. The data are from a study of metastatic and nonmetastatic thyroid tumors. Study background: Thyroid patients, malignant and benign, had repertoires compared across blood and tumor or nodule tissue.

Source material: blood. This TCR derives from a male donor with papillary thyroid cancer or a benign thyroid nodule (not recorded which). Some clones in this sample may be carry-over from other donors' samples. The chain couples TRBV6-1 to TRBJ2-5; TRBD1 aligns across 7 bases. This CDR3 is CASSEGTGRTQYF. CDR3 DNA: TGTGCCAGCAGTGAAGGGACAGGACGGACCCAGTACTTC.